This T cell receptor (beta chain) was documented in a study of T cells in Graves' hyperthyroidism and ophthalmopathy. Germline V lookup: CDR1 SQVTM, CDR2 ANQGSEA. This CDR3 contains 16 residues. Trimming at V came to 2 bases and at J to 1 base, leaving 7 bases not matched to a gene. Many counts were recorded for this clonotype. TCR beta CDR3 regions were amplified from RNA. Carried out on the TCR CDR3, a first-round RT-PCR used the HTBI primer set. TCRdb used MiXCR to reprocess the multiplex PCR reads, holding one entry per CDR3 protein. The data hold about 700,000 distinct CDR3 sequences, with around 15% observed a single time. Graves' hyperthyroidism qualified as stable when ophthalmopathy did not progress within 18 months.

Sample: blood. This chain uses TRBV29-1 with TRBJ2-1; 8 nucleotides match TRBD2. The origin of this receptor is a woman aged 18-29 years with Graves' hyperthyroidism. CDR3 sequence reads: CSVESASGFSYNEQFF. In nucleotides, the CDR3 is TGCAGCGTTGAATCGGCTAGCGGGTTTTCCTACAATGAGCAGTTCTTC.